This T cell receptor beta chain was sequenced during a study of blood T cell repertoires in COVID-19. This clone was counted once. The CDR3 runs to 14 residues. CDR1 and CDR2 (germline): MNHEY, SVGAGI. V was clipped by 8 bases and J by 2 bases, with 13 bases between them. The assay was immunoSEQ multiplex PCR, and TCRdb's table has in-frame clones only and misses some. The sample records roughly 180,000 clones, approximately 85% being singletons. The source material was PBMCs or T cells enriched from blood (not recorded which). The chain combines TRBV6-5 with TRBJ1-5; no clear D gene. This TCR was sampled from a man between 35 and 55 years old who had recovered from COVID-19. DNA for the CDR3: TGTGCCAGCTCCCCGGGTTTGGGCAATCAGCCCCAGCATTTT. Encoded protein: CASSPGLGNQPQHF.